This T cell receptor (beta chain) was captured in a study of blood T cell repertoires in COVID-19. By sample share, this clone is medium-sized. The J segment lost 7 bases and the V segment lost 8 bases, leaving 6 bases of the junction unmatched. The CDR3 consists of 13 residues. Germline V gene sequence: CDR1 SGHAT, CDR2 FQNNGV. Some clones are missing from TCRdb's copy, which holds only in-frame ones; the method was immunoSEQ multiplex PCR. The table records about 300,000 clones, around nine tenths of them present only once. The J gene is TRBJ2-1, the V gene TRBV11-2; 9 bases map to TRBD2. This receptor was obtained from a woman in her 30s who had recovered from COVID-19. The sequenced sample was PBMCs or T cells enriched from blood (not recorded which). CDR3 DNA: TGTGCCAGCGGGGGCGGGAGGGTAAATGAGCAGTTCTTC. This sequence encodes CASGGGRVNEQFF.